These 18 T cell receptor beta chains came from one sample sequenced in a study of T cell repertoires in aging, cancer and after chemotherapy. Rearranged V-D-J TRB sequences were amplified with a mixed TRB-A/B primer pool. TCRdb passed the multiplex PCR reads through MiXCR, listing each CDR3 protein once. Among some 4,900 distinct CDR3 sequences listed, 25% to 40% were seen once. Amplification of TCR beta used genomic DNA extracted from peripheral blood. Sequencing was done on a sample of blood. These TCRs come from a human donor with a blood cancer. The donor label of this sample is uncertain.

V is TRBV18 and J is TRBJ1-1; TRBD1 agrees at 11 bases. The V gene's germline CDR1 is KGHSH and CDR2 LQKENI. V gave up 5 bases and J gave up 4 bases; unmatched junction bases: 3. The CDR3 runs to 14 residues. The CDR3: CASSGTGGATEAFF. The DNA for the CDR3 is TGTGCCAGCTCAGGGACAGGGGGGGCCACTGAAGCTTTCTTT.

This clonotype is medium-sized within its sample. The CDR3 region has the DNA TGTGCCAGCAGCTGGACCTGGCTGAATAATTCACCCCTCCACTTT. Protein: CASSWTWLNNSPLHF. V gene TRBV11-3 combines with J gene TRBJ1-6; no firm D call. Trimming pared 4 bases from V and 5 bases from J, leaving 12 bases between. This CDR3 has 15 amino acids. CDR1 SGHNT and CDR2 YENEEA come from the germline V gene.

This rearrangement joins TRBV6-2 or TRBV6-3 to TRBJ2-1, with TRBD2 identical over 9 bases. The CDR3 covers 17 residues. V shed 0 bases and J 0 bases; nucleotides not matched to a gene: 3. Germline V gene sequence: CDR1 MNHEY, CDR2 SVGEGT. The CDR3 loop is CASSYSRSGSSYNEQFF. The CDR3 DNA reads as TGTGCCAGCAGTTACTCTCGTAGCGGGAGCTCCTACAATGAGCAGTTCTTC.

This clonotype was seen only a few times. The chain uses TRBV4-3 and TRBJ2-5, with a possible D match to TRBD2 (5 bases). Germline V lookup: CDR1 LGHNA, CDR2 YSLEER. With 0 bases removed from V and 4 bases from J, the gap between germline ends came to 15 bases. The CDR3 consists of 16 residues. The chain's CDR3 is CASSQDWGDIGETQYF. The CDR3, as DNA: TGCGCCAGCAGCCAAGATTGGGGAGACATTGGAGAGACCCAGTACTTC.

V usage is TRBV5-5 and J usage is TRBJ2-3, with D maybe TRBD2 (7 bases). The CDR3 sequence is 15 residues long. Trimming shortened V by 1 base and J by 4 bases, and 13 bases separated the two germline ends. The germline V gene has CDR1 SGHKS and CDR2 YYEKEE (reference sequence). The CDR3 region has the DNA TGTGCCAGCAGCTTGTTGGGGGGGGGCGCAGATACGCAGTATTTT. Translating gives CASSLLGGGADTQYF.

The V and J genes are TRBV6-2 or TRBV6-3 and TRBJ1-4, with 7 bases identical to TRBD1. CDR1 MNHEY and CDR2 SVGEGT come from the germline V gene. This CDR3 contains 17 residues. The J segment lost 0 bases and the V segment lost 1 base, leaving 5 bases of the junction unmatched. The CDR3 sequence is CASSYWGQLATNEKLFF. CDR3 in DNA: TGTGCCAGCAGTTACTGGGGACAGCTTGCAACTAATGAAAAACTGTTTTTT.

This clonotype showed up just a few times. This sequence joins TRBV24-1 and TRBJ1-5; the D gene is possibly TRBD1 (6 bases). The germline CDR1 and CDR2 sequences are KGHDR and SFDVKD. V gave up 2 bases and J gave up 7 bases, with 11 bases separating them. The CDR3 extends over 14 amino acids. CDR3 loop: CATSDYTGKQPQHF. In nucleotides, the CDR3 is TGTGCCACCAGTGATTACACAGGGAAACAGCCCCAGCATTTT.

The table lists this clonotype with a few counts. The genes are TRBV20-1 and TRBJ2-3, with 14 bases identical to TRBD2. CDR1 is DFQATT, CDR2 SNEGSKA, per germline (reference sequence). V was pared by 3 bases and J by 3 bases, with 5 bases of the junction left unmatched. CDR3 length: 16 amino acids. CDR3 DNA: TGCAGTGCTAGGGGGACTAGCGGGGGATTTACAGATACGCAGTATTTT. Translated, it gives CSARGTSGGFTDTQYF.

This clonotype was observed a handful of times. The chain combines TRBV12-3 or TRBV12-4 with TRBJ2-2; D not resolved. V shed 3 bases and J shed 1 base, with 6 bases lying between them. CDR3 length equals 14 residues. CDR3 sequence reads: CASSLGLNTGELFF. The CDR3, as DNA: TGTGCCAGCAGTTTGGGGTTGAACACCGGGGAGCTGTTTTTT.

The chain is built from TRBV15 and TRBJ1-5; 7 nucleotides line up with TRBD1. The V gene's germline CDR1 is LNHNV and CDR2 YYDKDF (reference sequence). This CDR3 has 14 residues. Germline trimming cut 0 bases from V and 5 bases from J; bases unmatched to any gene: 1. The CDR3 nucleotides read TGTGCCACCAGCAGAGACAGGGGGTATCAGCCCCAGCATTTT. The encoded protein is CATSRDRGYQPQHF.

This clonotype was counted only a few times. The genes are TRBV5-4 and TRBJ2-3, with D tentatively TRBD2 (6 bases). This CDR3 spans 14 amino acids. Germline V gene data show CDR1 as SGHNT and CDR2 as YYREEE (reference sequence). V lost 4 bases, J lost 5 bases, and 14 bases lay in between. CDR3 nucleotides: TGTGCCAGCAGCACCGGCCCCGGGGGAGATACGCAGTATTTT. It codes for CASSTGPGGDTQYF.

This clonotype was seen more than once but under ten times. This chain connects TRBV6-2 or TRBV6-3 to TRBJ2-4, with D possibly being TRBD2 (5 bases). Germline CDR1 MNHEY, CDR2 SVGEGT. The CDR3 is 15 residues long. The V gene lost 6 bases and the J gene lost 2 bases, with 14 bases spanning the gap. The CDR3: CASRDPGGPKNIQYF. The CDR3 DNA is TGTGCCAGCAGAGACCCAGGCGGGCCCAAAAACATTCAGTACTTC.

The V and J genes are TRBV7-2 and TRBJ2-3, with D possibly being TRBD2 (6 bases). The CDR3 runs to 13 residues. Germline V lookup: CDR1 SGHTA, CDR2 FQGNSA. Trimming pared 4 bases from V and 6 bases from J, leaving 11 bases between. The CDR3 nucleotides are TGTGCCAGCAGCTGGAAGGGGAGGGATACGCAGTATTTT. Translation: CASSWKGRDTQYF.

As for this clonotype: This may stem from a read error, because a much larger clone lies one nucleotide away. The chain combines TRBV15 with TRBJ1-3; D is unresolved. Trimming removed 4 bases from V and 6 bases from J, with 13 bases in between. The CDR3 is made up of 14 amino acids. The germline V gene encodes CDR1 LNHNV and CDR2 YYDKDF (reference sequence). The CDR3 loop reads CATSKRDFENTIYF. As DNA, the CDR3 is TGTGCCACCAGCAAGAGGGATTTTGAAAACACCATATATTTT.

The rearrangement uses TRBV18 and TRBJ1-4; tentatively, D is TRBD1 (5 bases). This CDR3 has 14 residues. Trimming removed 1 base from V and 4 bases from J, with 7 bases in between. Germline loops: CDR1 KGHSH, CDR2 LQKENI. Here the CDR3 reads CASSPQGRNEKLFF. CDR3 in DNA: TGTGCCAGCTCACCACAGGGGCGTAATGAAAAACTGTTTTTT.

This clonotype was counted only a few times. The chain combines TRBV11-3 with TRBJ1-6; D is unresolved. Germline V gene sequence: CDR1 SGHNT, CDR2 YENEEA. V lost 1 base and J 3 bases, leaving 13 bases between the germline ends. This CDR3 has 17 residues. CDR3 sequence reads: CASSLGSRIFYNSPLHF. For the CDR3, the DNA is TGTGCCAGCAGCTTAGGCAGCCGTATTTTCTATAATTCACCCCTCCACTTT.

The chain uses TRBV14 and TRBJ2-1; D is undetermined. The CDR3 has 17 amino acids. Germline assignment: CDR1 SGHDN and CDR2 FVKESK. With 0 bases removed from V and 5 bases from J, the gap between germline ends came to 17 bases. CDR3 nucleotides: TGTGCCAGCAGCCAAGATTTTGCGGACCAAGGTGACAATGAGCAGTTCTTC. Translated, it gives CASSQDFADQGDNEQFF.

Of note for this clonotype: A much larger clone differs from this one at a single base, so this may be a read error. The rearrangement links TRBV15 to TRBJ2-7; D possibly corresponds to TRBD2 (6 bases). The CDR3 sequence is 17 residues long. The V gene's germline CDR1 is LNHNV and CDR2 YYDKDF (reference sequence). CDR3 in DNA: TGTGCCACCAGCAGAGATATTAGCGGTGTCGTCCCCTACGAGCAGTCCTTC. This translates into CATSRDISGVVPYEQSF.